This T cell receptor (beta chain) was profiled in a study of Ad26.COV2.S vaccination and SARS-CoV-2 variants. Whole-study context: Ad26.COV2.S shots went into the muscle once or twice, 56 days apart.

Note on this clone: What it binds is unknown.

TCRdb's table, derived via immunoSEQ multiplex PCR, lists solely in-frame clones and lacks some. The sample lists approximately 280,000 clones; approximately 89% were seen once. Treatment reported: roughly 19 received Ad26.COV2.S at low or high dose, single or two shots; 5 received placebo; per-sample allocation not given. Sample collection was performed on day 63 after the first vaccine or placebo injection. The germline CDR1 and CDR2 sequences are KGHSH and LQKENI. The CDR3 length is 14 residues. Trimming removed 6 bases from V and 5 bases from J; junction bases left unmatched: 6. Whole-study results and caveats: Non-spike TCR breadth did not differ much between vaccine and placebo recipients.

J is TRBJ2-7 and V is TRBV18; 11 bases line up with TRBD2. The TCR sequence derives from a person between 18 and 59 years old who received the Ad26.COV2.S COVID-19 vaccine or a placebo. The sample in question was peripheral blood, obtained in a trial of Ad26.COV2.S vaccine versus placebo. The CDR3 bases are TGTGCCAGCTCTCCGACTAGCGGGAACCACGAGCAGTACTTC. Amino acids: CASSPTSGNHEQYF. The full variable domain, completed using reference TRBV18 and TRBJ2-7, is NAGVMQNPRHLVRRRGQEARLRCSPMKGHSHVYWYRQLPEEGLKFMVYLQKENIIDESGMPKERFSAEFPKEGPSILRIQQVVRGDSAAYFCASSPTSGNHEQYFGPGTRLTVT.